This is a list of T cell receptor beta chains from one sample in a study of T cells in Graves' hyperthyroidism and ophthalmopathy. TCRdb redid the calling of the multiplex PCR reads with MiXCR, one entry per CDR3 protein. Of around 700,000 distinct CDR3 sequences detected, about 19% appear once; the ten largest clones hold 16%. The source material was blood. Receptor source: a woman aged 45-59 years with Graves' hyperthyroidism that later progressed to Graves' ophthalmopathy. Both conserved end residues are part of each CDR3.

V gene	CDR3 protein
TRBV5-4	CASSHAGNEETQYF
TRBV12-3/TRBV12-4	CASSLGAQVNQPQHF
TRBV9	CASSVESSGGQYF
TRBV7-2	CASSLMETIGETQYF
TRBV7-3	CASSLGPTDTQYF
TRBV7-2	CASSLARTATYEQYF
TRBV27	CASRIGTRGGQPQHF
TRBV24-1	CATSDLRGYTF
TRBV20-1	CSARDSASNNEQFF
TRBV20-1	CSARAPYSTDTQYF
TRBV20-1	CSAMPDTPLNYGYTF
TRBV12-3/TRBV12-4	CASSRWTGGNTALFF
TRBV10-3	CAITSTANTEAFF
TRBV20-1	CSASQTGPEAFF
TRBV19	CASSPRRLAGAWSAQYF
TRBV19	CASSIRPGGAGNTEAFF
TRBV6-9	CASSLVGNNGYTF
TRBV20-1	CSANRRSNQPQHF
TRBV30	CAWSPPRVMDTEAFF
TRBV7-3	CASSLTTRPQETQYF
TRBV4-1	CASSQGGRANTEAFF
TRBV4-1	CASSQDRTGVSNQPQHF
TRBV5-1	CASSLVPGDANEKLFF
TRBV2	CASSDGTSGGILTDTQYF
TRBV5-4	CASSLFSTGELFF
TRBV7-9	CASSPRTGRTDF
TRBV6-1	CASSDHWAGSPLHF
TRBV11-3	CASSSISSGEQFF
TRBV30	CAWRGPLAGWGTDTQYF
TRBV19	CASRTSANTGELFF
TRBV5-4	CASSWSGAKNIQYF
TRBV7-8	CASSPMRQNYEQYF
TRBV6-1	CASSTDRGITYGYTF
TRBV29-1	CSVAIGRAEAFF
TRBV5-5	CASSALKGGDTQYF
TRBV19	CASSSRGNEKLFF
TRBV30	CAWRTGVITDTQYF